Detailed here is one TCR beta chain. This record belongs to a study of blood T cell repertoires in COVID-19. TCRdb's copy holds only in-frame clones and misses some; the assay was immunoSEQ multiplex PCR. Of over 200,000 clones listed, about 80% are singletons. Germline assignment: CDR1 SGHTA and CDR2 FQGNSA. V gave up 3 bases and J gave up 0 bases; unmatched junction bases: 3. There are 15 residues in the CDR3. This clonotype was sampled from a man over 45 with active or convalescent COVID-19. The sample comprised peripheral blood. This sequence joins TRBV7-2 and TRBJ2-3, with 7 bases identical to TRBD2. CDR3 in amino acids: CASSLRAGSTDTQYF. CDR3 coding DNA: TGTGCCAGCAGCTTGCGAGCGGGGAGCACAGATACGCAGTATTTT.